Listed below are T cell receptor beta chains from one sample, sequenced in a study of shared clonotypes between healthy human individuals. This table comes from immunoSEQ multiplex PCR, and its TCRdb copy is limited to in-frame clones, with some not included. The sample has 600,000 to 800,000 clones, 72% seen once. Sequencing input: memory CD4+ T cells sorted from blood. Receptor source: a woman in her 30s in good health. CDR3s include the opening cysteine and the closing phenylalanine or tryptophan. The order of the fields is clone size, J gene, V gene, CDR3 protein. Expanded clones are given a class, and other clones once, few, many or no size at all.

abundance: .
j_gene: TRBJ2-1
v_gene: TRBV27
CDR3aa: CASSQTGHTYNEQFF

abundance: .
j_gene: TRBJ2-3
v_gene: TRBV11-2
CDR3aa: CASSLGTGSDTQYF

abundance: .
j_gene: TRBJ2-5
v_gene: TRBV5-1
CDR3aa: CASSFRYGAAGTQYF

abundance: .
j_gene: TRBJ2-7
v_gene: TRBV6-6
CDR3aa: CASSYRSASEAYEQYF

abundance: .
j_gene: TRBJ1-1
v_gene: TRBV11-2
CDR3aa: CASSADRGAEAFF

abundance: .
j_gene: TRBJ1-1
v_gene: TRBV19
CDR3aa: CASIARDMNTEAFF

abundance: .
j_gene: TRBJ1-2
v_gene: TRBV28
CDR3aa: CASSLYQAGIGGYTF

abundance: .
j_gene: TRBJ2-2
v_gene: TRBV11-2
CDR3aa: CASSLQGGTGELFF

abundance: few
j_gene: TRBJ1-1
v_gene: TRBV25-1
CDR3aa: CASSGDRGDTEAFF

abundance: .
j_gene: TRBJ2-3
v_gene: TRBV19
CDR3aa: CASRDLRRGLGTDTQYF

abundance: .
j_gene: TRBJ2-7
v_gene: TRBV10-1
CDR3aa: CASSESSGRVEQYF

abundance: .
j_gene: TRBJ2-7
v_gene: TRBV5-1
CDR3aa: CASSLGGTSGAYEQYF

abundance: .
j_gene: TRBJ1-1
v_gene: TRBV7-2
CDR3aa: CASSYRRTGSTNTEAFF

abundance: few
j_gene: TRBJ2-2
v_gene: TRBV7-9
CDR3aa: CASSLWTQNTGELFF

abundance: .
j_gene: TRBJ2-3
v_gene: TRBV9
CDR3aa: CASSVFGLAGDSDTQYF

abundance: once
j_gene: TRBJ2-5
v_gene: TRBV20-1
CDR3aa: CSGVVRETQYF